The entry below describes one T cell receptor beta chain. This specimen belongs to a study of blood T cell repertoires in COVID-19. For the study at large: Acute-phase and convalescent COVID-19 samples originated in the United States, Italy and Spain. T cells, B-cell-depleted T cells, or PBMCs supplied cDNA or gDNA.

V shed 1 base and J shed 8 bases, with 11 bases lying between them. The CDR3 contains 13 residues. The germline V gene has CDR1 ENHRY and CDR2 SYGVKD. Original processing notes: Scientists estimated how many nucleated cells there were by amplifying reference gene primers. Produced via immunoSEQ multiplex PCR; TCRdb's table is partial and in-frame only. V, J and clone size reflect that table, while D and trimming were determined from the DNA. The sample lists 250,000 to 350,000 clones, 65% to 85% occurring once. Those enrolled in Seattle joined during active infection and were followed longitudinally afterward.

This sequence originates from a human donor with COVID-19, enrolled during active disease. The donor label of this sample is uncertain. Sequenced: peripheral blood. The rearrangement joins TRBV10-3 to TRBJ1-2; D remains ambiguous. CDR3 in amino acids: CAISELAPQGYTF. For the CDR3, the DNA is TGTGCCATCAGTGAGTTAGCCCCGCAGGGCTACACCTTC.